This TCR beta chain stems from a study of cytomegalovirus exposure and HLA in healthy donors. Assay: immunoSEQ multiplex PCR; the TCRdb copy retains only in-frame clones and omits some. The sample lists about 56,000 clones; roughly 92% were seen once. Sequenced: PBMCs. This clonotype was sampled from a man aged 18 to 29 in good health and CMV-seronegative.

CDR3 nucleotide sequence: TGCGCCAGCAGTGACCCGAGGAACAGGAACGCCTACGAGCAGTACTTC. Translation: CASSDPRNRNAYEQYF. J is TRBJ2-7 and V is TRBV10-2; D is possibly TRBD1 (5 bases). Germline CDR1 reads WSHSY; CDR2 reads SAAADI. The CDR3 extends over 16 amino acids. Deletions cut 3 bases from V and 2 bases from J, with 17 bases between.